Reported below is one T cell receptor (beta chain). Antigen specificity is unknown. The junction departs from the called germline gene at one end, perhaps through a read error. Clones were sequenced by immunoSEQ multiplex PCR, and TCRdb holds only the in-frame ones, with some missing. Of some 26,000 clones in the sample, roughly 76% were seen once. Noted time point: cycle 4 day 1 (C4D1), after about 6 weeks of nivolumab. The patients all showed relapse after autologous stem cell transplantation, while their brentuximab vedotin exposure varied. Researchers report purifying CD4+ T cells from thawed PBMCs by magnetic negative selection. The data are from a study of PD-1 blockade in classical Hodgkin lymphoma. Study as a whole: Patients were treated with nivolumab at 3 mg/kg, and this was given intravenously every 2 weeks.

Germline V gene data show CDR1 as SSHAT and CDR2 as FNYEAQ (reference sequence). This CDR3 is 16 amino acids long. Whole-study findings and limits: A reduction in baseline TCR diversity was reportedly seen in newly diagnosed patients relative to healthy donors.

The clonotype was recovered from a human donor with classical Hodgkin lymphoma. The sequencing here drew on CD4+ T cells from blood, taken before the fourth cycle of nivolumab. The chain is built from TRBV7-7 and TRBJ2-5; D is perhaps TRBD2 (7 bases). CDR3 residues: CASSLGGALYQETQYF. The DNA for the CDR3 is TGTGCTAGCAGCTTAGGGGGGGCATTGTACCAAGAGACCCAGTACTTC.